This T cell receptor beta chain comes out of a study of blood T cells in healthy people across ages. Study results and limitations: Relative to aged donors, long-lived donors carried more naive CD4+ cells and displayed higher diversity.

Extraction yielded at least 5.5 micrograms of total RNA per sample. A second roughly 7 to 12 cycle PCR used barcoded and J-beta primers. The template-switch adaptor, which had 12 random nucleotides, put a tag on each cDNA molecule. Using its own MiXCR run on the 5' RACE reads, TCRdb lists one record per CDR3 protein. The data show more than 1,400,000 distinct CDR3 sequences, with roughly 40% seen just once and roughly 7.9% held by the top ten. On this clonotype itself: Its antigen is not known.

The receptor's source is a woman between 18 and 29 years old in good health. The source material was blood.

The CDR3 nucleotides are TGCAGTGCTAGAGGGGTAGCGGGACAGGGTGAGCAGTTCTTC. It yields the protein CSARGVAGQGEQFF. V gene TRBV20-1 combines with J gene TRBJ2-1, with D maybe TRBD1 (9 bases). Deletions cut 1 base from V and 9 bases from J, with 16 bases between. The CDR3 covers 14 residues. Germline CDR1 DFQATT, CDR2 SNEGSKA (reference sequence).